The TCR beta chain under discussion was sequenced for a study of T-cell reconstitution after alpha-beta-depleted transplantation in children. The library targeted TCRbeta and was prepared with unique molecular identifiers. TCRdb reprocessed the PCR reads with MiXCR, giving one entry per CDR3 protein. Seen here are 190,000 or so distinct CDR3 sequences, about 14% observed once, and the top ten hold 13%. Germline V gives CDR1 SGHVS, CDR2 FQNEAQ. V lost 0 bases and J 5 bases, leaving 6 bases between the germline ends. CDR3 length: 13 residues. This clonotype was seen many times. The rearrangement joins TRBV7-8 to TRBJ2-3, with D uncertain. The source is a human donor who donated a stem cell graft to a child with acute lymphoblastic leukemia. The sample here was PBMCs from the stem cell graft donor, taken from the stem cell graft. The CDR3 region is CASSLAQRDTQYF. CDR3 DNA: TGTGCCAGCAGCTTAGCGCAAAGAGATACGCAGTATTTT.